The T cell receptor (beta chain) described here comes from a study of OX40 agonist ivuxolimab in advanced cancers. Across the study: Three patients had partial responses: one hepatocellular carcinoma, two cutaneous melanoma.

Baseline was the first blood sampling point, followed by cycle 4 day 1 and cycle 7 day 1. Profiled with immunoSEQ multiplex PCR; TCRdb holds only in-frame clones, not every one. The sample has about 63,000 clones, 85% to 90% seen once; the top ten hold roughly 0.75%. For this clone: Its antigen is unidentified.

The study's findings and limits: CD4+ and CD8+ blood T cells expanded clonally by week 6 at 0.1 to 3.0 mg/kg.

Germline values: CDR1 WSHSY, CDR2 SAAADI. The CDR3 has 14 residues. V dropped 8 bases and J dropped 8; count of bases not matched to a gene: 9. The sequences come from CD4+ or CD8+ T cells sorted from blood, collected in a trial of the OX40 agonist ivuxolimab. The rearrangement joins TRBV10-2 to TRBJ2-1; 10 nucleotides line up with TRBD2. The sequence was obtained from an adult with an advanced solid tumor such as melanoma, head and neck, liver or kidney cancer. CDR3 sequence reads: CASEAGGGHYEQFF. In nucleotides, the CDR3 is TGCGCCAGCGAAGCGGGAGGGGGCCACTATGAGCAGTTCTTC.